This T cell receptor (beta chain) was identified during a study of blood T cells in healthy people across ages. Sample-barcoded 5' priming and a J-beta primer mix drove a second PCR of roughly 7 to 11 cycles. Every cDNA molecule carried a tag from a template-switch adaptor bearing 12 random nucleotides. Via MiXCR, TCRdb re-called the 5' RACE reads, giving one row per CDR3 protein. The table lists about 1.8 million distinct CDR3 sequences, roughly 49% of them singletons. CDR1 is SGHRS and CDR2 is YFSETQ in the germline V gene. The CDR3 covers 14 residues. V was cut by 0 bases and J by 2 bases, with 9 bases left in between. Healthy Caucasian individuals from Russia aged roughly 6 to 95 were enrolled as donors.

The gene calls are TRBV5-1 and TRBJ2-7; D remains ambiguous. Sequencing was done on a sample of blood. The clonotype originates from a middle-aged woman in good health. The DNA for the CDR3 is TGCGCCAGCAGCTTGGTTCGGTCTACCTACGAGCAGTACTTC. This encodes CASSLVRSTYEQYF.